Listed here are 14 T cell receptor beta chains from one sample, sequenced in a study of T-cell reconstitution after alpha-beta-depleted transplantation in children. Unique molecular identifiers were built into the TCRbeta library. TCRdb re-analysed the PCR reads in MiXCR, keeping a single row per CDR3 protein. This sample has hundreds of thousands of distinct CDR3 sequences, with roughly 17% found just once. The sequencing used PBMCs from the stem cell graft donor, collected from the stem cell graft. Receptors originate from a human donor who donated a stem cell graft to a child with acute myeloid leukemia.

This chain uses TRBV20-1 with TRBJ2-1; 10 nucleotides match TRBD2. The V and J ends lost 6 bases and 3 bases, in that order; junction bases with no gene match: 17. The CDR3 sequence is 18 residues long. The germline V gene encodes CDR1 DFQATT and CDR2 SNEGSKA (reference sequence). DNA for the CDR3: TGCAGTGCCGGTCCCAGGGGGAATCTAGCGGGGGTCTACAATGAGCAGTTCTTC. Its protein product is CSAGPRGNLAGVYNEQFF.

This chain links TRBV5-1 with TRBJ1-4; 8 nucleotides line up with TRBD1. V dropped 4 bases and J dropped 0; count of bases not matched to a gene: 8. The length of the CDR3 is 17 residues. The germline gives CDR1 SGHRS, CDR2 YFSETQ. The CDR3 coding sequence is TGCGCCAGCAGCCGACAGGGGCCGTCAGCAACTAATGAAAAACTGTTTTTT. This codes for CASSRQGPSATNEKLFF.

The chain uses TRBV7-9 and TRBJ2-1, with D maybe TRBD1 (5 bases). The CDR3 spans 14 residues. Trimming cost V 3 bases and J 8 bases, with 14 bases left between them. Germline V lookup: CDR1 SEHNR, CDR2 FQNEAQ (reference sequence). The CDR3 region has the DNA TGTGCCAGCAGCTTGAGAACAGGTCGCGATGAGCAGTTCTTC. Protein product: CASSLRTGRDEQFF.

This clonotype turned up a few times. The chain couples TRBV4-2 to TRBJ2-1, with D maybe TRBD1 (5 bases). Trimming removed 0 bases from V and 3 bases from J, with 12 bases in between. Germline assignment: CDR1 LGHNA and CDR2 YNFKEQ. This CDR3 has 16 amino acids. The CDR3 coding sequence is TGTGCCAGCAGCCAAGATCTTGGGGCCCTCTACAATGAGCAGTTCTTC. Protein sequence: CASSQDLGALYNEQFF.

The chain links TRBV20-1 to TRBJ1-5, with 7 bases identical to TRBD1. This CDR3 comprises 17 residues. Per germline, CDR1 DFQATT and CDR2 SNEGSKA (reference sequence). V gave up 0 bases and J gave up 0 bases; unmatched junction bases: 8. In nucleotides, the CDR3 is TGCAGTGCTAGAGATGGGGGACAGCTAAATAGCAATCAGCCCCAGCATTTT. It is translated as CSARDGGQLNSNQPQHF.

This clonotype was found many times. The rearrangement joins TRBV20-1 to TRBJ2-5, with D perhaps TRBD2 (5 bases). This CDR3 comprises 14 residues. V was clipped by 1 base and J by 0 bases, with 9 bases between them. Germline lookup yields CDR1 DFQATT and CDR2 SNEGSKA (reference sequence). In nucleotides, the CDR3 is TGCAGTGCTAGAGCCCCGGACTACCAAGAGACCCAGTACTTC. Translation gives CSARAPDYQETQYF.

The table lists this clonotype with many counts. The chain employs TRBV29-1 and TRBJ2-7; the D is unclear. V gave up 6 bases and J gave up 1 base, with 10 bases separating them. Germline V CDR1 and CDR2: SQVTM, ANQGSEA. The CDR3 is made up of 12 amino acids. The DNA of the CDR3 is TGCAGCGTCCTCGGAGATTCCTACGAGCAGTACGTC. Protein sequence: CSVLGDSYEQYV.

The V and J genes are TRBV5-1 and TRBJ1-1; TRBD1 is a possible D gene (5 bases). Trimming took off 0 bases at V and 1 base at J, with 13 bases between the two ends. The V gene's germline CDR1 is SGHRS and CDR2 YFSETQ. The CDR3 is 16 residues long. CDR3 sequence: CASSLGQGVRNTEAFF. CDR3 bases: TGCGCCAGCAGCTTGGGTCAAGGGGTAAGGAACACTGAAGCTTTCTTT.

CDR3 DNA: TGTGCCAGCAGTTTAGGAGGACAGGGGGCAACAGATACGCAGTATTTT. It codes for CASSLGGQGATDTQYF. This sequence joins TRBV12-3 or TRBV12-4 and TRBJ2-3; 11 bases map to TRBD1. This CDR3 has 16 amino acids. The V segment lost 1 base and the J segment 3 bases; nucleotides outside the gene matches: 3.

This clonotype was seen repeatedly, ten times or more. The rearrangement joins TRBV29-1 to TRBJ1-1; the D is unclear. The germline CDR1 and CDR2 sequences are SQVTM and ANQGSEA. The CDR3 runs to 11 residues. Trimming cost V 8 bases and J 3 bases, with 10 bases left between them. The CDR3 sequence: CSLRRDTEAFF. Here the CDR3 DNA reads TGCAGCCTAAGGAGGGACACTGAAGCTTTCTTT. The whole variable domain, remainder taken from reference TRBV29-1 and TRBJ1-1, is SAVISQKPSRDICQRGTSLTIQCQVDSQVTMMFWYRQQPGQSLTLIATANQGSEATYESGFVIDKFPISRPNLTFSTLTVSNMSPEDSSIYLCSLRRDTEAFFGQGTRLTVV.

There are a few counts of this clonotype. This chain links TRBV7-2 with TRBJ2-3; TRBD1 is a possible D gene (5 bases). Germline CDR1 is SGHTA and CDR2 is FQGNSA. This CDR3 spans 16 amino acids. Trimming stripped 1 base from V and 1 base from J, with 12 bases between. CDR3 region: CASSLDETVGTDTQYF. The CDR3 bases are TGTGCCAGCAGCTTAGACGAGACAGTGGGCACAGATACGCAGTATTTT.

V usage is TRBV15 and J usage is TRBJ1-5, with D unresolved. The V and J ends lost 2 bases and 7 bases respectively, with 9 bases between them. The CDR3 is made up of 13 amino acids. CDR1 is LNHNV and CDR2 is YYDKDF in the germline V gene (reference sequence). For the CDR3, the DNA is TGTGCCACCAGCAGACAGGCCCCGCAGCCCCAGCATTTT. This encodes CATSRQAPQPQHF.

The sample holds many counts of this clonotype. The CDR3 region is CASTPSPGGRLGELFF. CDR3 bases: TGTGCCAGCACCCCCTCTCCTGGGGGGCGCCTCGGGGAGCTGTTTTTT. V is TRBV6-1 and J is TRBJ2-2; D tentatively reads TRBD1 or TRBD2 (6 bases each). Trimming pared 7 bases from V and 7 bases from J, leaving 22 bases between. This CDR3 spans 16 amino acids. The germline V gene has CDR1 MNHNS and CDR2 SASEGT.

This clonotype was detected many times. The V and J genes are TRBV20-1 and TRBJ1-5; no clear D. V was trimmed by 3 bases and J by 0 bases, leaving 9 bases between them. Germline V gives CDR1 DFQATT, CDR2 SNEGSKA (reference sequence). The length of the CDR3 is 14 residues. As DNA, the CDR3 is TGCAGTGCTAGCCGGGGTGATAGCAATCAGCCCCAGCATTTT. Amino acids: CSASRGDSNQPQHF.